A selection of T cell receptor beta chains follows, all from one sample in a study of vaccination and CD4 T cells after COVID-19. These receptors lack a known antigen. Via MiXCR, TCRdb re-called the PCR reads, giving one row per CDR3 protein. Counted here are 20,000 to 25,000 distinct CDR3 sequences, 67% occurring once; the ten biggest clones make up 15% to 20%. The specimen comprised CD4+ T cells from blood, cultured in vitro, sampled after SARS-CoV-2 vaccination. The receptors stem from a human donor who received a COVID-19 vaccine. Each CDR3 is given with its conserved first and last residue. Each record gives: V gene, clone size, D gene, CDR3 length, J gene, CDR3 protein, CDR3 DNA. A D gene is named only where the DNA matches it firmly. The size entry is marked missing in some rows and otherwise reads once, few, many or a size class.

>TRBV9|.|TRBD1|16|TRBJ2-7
CASSQPGQGGSSEQYF
TGTGCCAGCAGCCAGCCCGGACAGGGTGGATCGTCCGAGCAGTACTTC
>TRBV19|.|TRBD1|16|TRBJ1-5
CASRSPGQAFNQPQHF
TGTGCCAGTAGGTCCCCGGGACAGGCCTTCAATCAGCCCCAGCATTTT
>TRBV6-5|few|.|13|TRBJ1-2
CASSYSANYGYTF
TGTGCCAGCAGTTACTCAGCTAACTATGGCTACACCTTC
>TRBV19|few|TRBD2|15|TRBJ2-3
CASSPGRGFGDTQYF
TGTGCCAGTAGTCCCGGGAGGGGTTTTGGAGATACGCAGTATTTT
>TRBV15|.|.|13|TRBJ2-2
CATSRRYTGELFF
TGTGCCACCAGCAGACGATACACCGGGGAGCTGTTTTTT
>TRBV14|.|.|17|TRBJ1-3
CASSQRTIQGYGNTIYF
TGTGCCAGCAGCCAACGGACAATACAGGGTTATGGAAACACCATATATTTT
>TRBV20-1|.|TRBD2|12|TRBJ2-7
CSAASGGYEQYF
TGCAGTGCTGCCAGCGGGGGCTACGAGCAGTACTTC
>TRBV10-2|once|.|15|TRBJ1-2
CASSDGWGSNYGYTF
TGCGCCAGCTCCGACGGTTGGGGTTCGAACTATGGCTACACCTTC
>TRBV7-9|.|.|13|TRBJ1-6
CASGKKGGSPLHF
TGTGCCAGCGGAAAGAAGGGGGGGTCACCCCTCCACTTT
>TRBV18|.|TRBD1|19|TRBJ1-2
CASSPPRTGGDYSNYGYTF
TGTGCCAGCTCACCACCGAGGACAGGGGGCGATTACTCCAACTATGGCTACACCTTC
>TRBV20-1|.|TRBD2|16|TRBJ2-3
CSARDGASGDTDTQYF
TGCAGTGCTAGAGATGGGGCTAGCGGGGACACAGATACGCAGTATTTT
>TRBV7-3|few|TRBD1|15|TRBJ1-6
CASSQGQGANSPLHF
TGTGCCAGCAGCCAGGGACAGGGGGCGAATTCACCCCTCCACTTT
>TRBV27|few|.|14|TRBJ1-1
CASSLGRQNTEAFF
TGTGCCAGCAGTTTGGGAAGACAGAACACTGAAGCTTTCTTT
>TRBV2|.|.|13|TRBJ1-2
CASSEGGTYGYTF
TGTGCCAGCAGTGAAGGCGGAACCTATGGCTACACCTTC
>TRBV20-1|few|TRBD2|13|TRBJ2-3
CSAASGGTDTQYF
TGCAGTGCTGCCTCGGGGGGGACAGATACGCAGTATTTT
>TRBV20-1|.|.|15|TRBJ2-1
CSAREIGGDYNEQFF
TGCAGTGCTAGAGAAATAGGCGGGGACTACAATGAGCAGTTCTTC
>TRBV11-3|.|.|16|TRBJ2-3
CASSLGFSTSTDTQYF
TGTGCCAGCAGCTTAGGTTTCTCAACTAGCACAGATACGCAGTATTTT
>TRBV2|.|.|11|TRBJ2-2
CASKINGELFF
TGTGCCAGCAAGATAAACGGGGAGCTGTTTTTT
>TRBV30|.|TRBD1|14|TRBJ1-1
CAWSAGQGNTEAFF
TGTGCCTGGAGCGCGGGACAGGGGAACACTGAAGCTTTCTTT
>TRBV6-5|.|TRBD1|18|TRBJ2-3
CASSYSGQGAIGTDTQYF
TGTGCCAGCAGTTACTCGGGACAGGGGGCTATTGGCACAGATACGCAGTATTTT
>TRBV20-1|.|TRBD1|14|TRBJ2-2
CSARPHRGPGELFF
TGCAGTGCTAGGCCCCACAGGGGGCCCGGGGAGCTGTTTTTT
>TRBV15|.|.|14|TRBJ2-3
CATSRSRSTDTQYF
TGTGCCACCAGCAGATCTAGGAGCACAGATACGCAGTATTTT
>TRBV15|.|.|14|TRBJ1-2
CATSSRTVTYGYTF
TGTGCCACCAGCTCTCGGACAGTAACCTATGGCTACACCTTC
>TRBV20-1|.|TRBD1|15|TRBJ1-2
CSASRPGDRGHGYTF
TGCAGTGCTAGCCGTCCGGGGGACAGGGGGCATGGCTACACCTTC
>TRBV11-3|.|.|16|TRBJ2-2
CASSLDLETTPGELFF
TGTGCCAGCAGCTTAGACCTGGAGACCACCCCCGGGGAGCTGTTTTTT
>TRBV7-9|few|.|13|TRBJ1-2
CASSLKEGNGYTF
TGTGCCAGCAGCTTAAAGGAGGGGAATGGCTACACCTTC
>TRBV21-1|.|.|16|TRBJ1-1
CASSKALGRVNTEAFF
TGTGCCAGCAGCAAAGCGTTAGGCAGGGTGAACACTGAAGCTTTCTTT
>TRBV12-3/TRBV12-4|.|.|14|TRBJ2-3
CASSPRTVTDTQYF
TGTGCCAGCAGTCCTCGGACTGTCACAGATACGCAGTATTTT
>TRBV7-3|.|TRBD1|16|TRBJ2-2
CASSSRARQGAGELFF
TGTGCCAGCAGCTCTAGAGCCCGACAGGGGGCCGGGGAGCTGTTTTTT
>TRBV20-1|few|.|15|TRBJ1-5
CSASPRGLPYQPQHF
TGCAGTGCCTCTCCCCGGGGCCTTCCCTATCAGCCCCAGCATTTT
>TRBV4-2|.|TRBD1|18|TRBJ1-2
CASSRARDSYLLNYGYTF
TGTGCCAGCAGCCGGGCCCGGGACAGTTACCTCCTTAACTATGGCTACACCTTC
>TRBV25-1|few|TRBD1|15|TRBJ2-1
CASSDRTGGGNEQFF
TGTGCCAGCAGTGACAGGACAGGGGGAGGCAATGAGCAGTTCTTC
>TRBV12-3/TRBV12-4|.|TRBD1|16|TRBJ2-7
CASSHSLWTGAYEQYF
TGTGCCAGCAGCCACTCCCTTTGGACAGGGGCCTACGAGCAGTACTTC
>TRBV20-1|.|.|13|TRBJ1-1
CSARNGRNTEAFF
TGCAGTGCTAGAAACGGCCGGAACACTGAAGCTTTCTTT
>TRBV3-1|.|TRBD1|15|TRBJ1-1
CASSPPGGRNTEAFF
TGTGCCAGCAGCCCACCAGGGGGCAGGAACACTGAAGCTTTCTTT
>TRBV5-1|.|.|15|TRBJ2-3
CASSLIAEGGDTQYF
TGCGCCAGCAGCTTAATCGCGGAGGGGGGAGATACGCAGTATTTT
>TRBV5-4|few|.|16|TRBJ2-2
CASSRGLAQNTGELFF
TGTGCCAGCAGCCGAGGGCTAGCACAAAACACCGGGGAGCTGTTTTTT
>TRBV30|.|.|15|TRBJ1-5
CAWGPGTYSNQPQHF
TGTGCCTGGGGTCCCGGGACATACAGCAATCAGCCCCAGCATTTT
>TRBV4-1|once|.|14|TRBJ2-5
CASSQPMGRETQYF
TGCGCCAGCAGCCAACCGATGGGGAGAGAGACCCAGTACTTC
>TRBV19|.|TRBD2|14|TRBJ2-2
CASVAGGLTGELFF
TGTGCCAGTGTAGCGGGGGGGCTGACCGGGGAGCTGTTTTTT
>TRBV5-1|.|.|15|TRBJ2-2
CASSLRGIRTGELFF
TGCGCCAGCAGCTTGCGAGGGATTCGCACCGGGGAGCTGTTTTTT
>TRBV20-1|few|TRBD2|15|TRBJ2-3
CSAATSGGTTDTQYF
TGCAGTGCCGCGACTAGCGGGGGAACCACAGATACGCAGTATTTT
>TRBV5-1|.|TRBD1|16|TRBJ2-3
CASSSPKGGKTDTQYF
TGCGCCAGCAGCTCACCGAAAGGGGGCAAGACAGATACGCAGTATTTT
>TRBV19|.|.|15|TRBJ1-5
CASSISGASNQPQHF
TGTGCCAGTAGTATTTCAGGGGCTAGCAATCAGCCCCAGCATTTT
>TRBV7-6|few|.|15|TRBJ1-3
CASSQTAYSGNTIYF
TGTGCCAGCAGCCAGACAGCCTACTCTGGAAACACCATATATTTT
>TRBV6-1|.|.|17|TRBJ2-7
CASRNFGGPVSPYEQYF
TGTGCCAGCAGGAATTTCGGGGGGCCGGTATCCCCCTACGAGCAGTACTTC
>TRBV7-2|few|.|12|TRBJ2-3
CASRPSTDTQYF
TGTGCCAGCAGACCAAGCACAGATACGCAGTATTTT
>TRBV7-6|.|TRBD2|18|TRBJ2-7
CASSLGLAGGPDSYEQYF
TGTGCCAGCAGCTTAGGACTAGCGGGGGGGCCTGACTCCTACGAGCAGTACTTC
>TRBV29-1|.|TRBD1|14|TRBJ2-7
CSVTGQGISYEQYF
TGCAGCGTTACAGGACAGGGTATATCCTACGAGCAGTACTTC
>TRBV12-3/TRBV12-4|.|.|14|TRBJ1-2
CASSLVGVDYGYTF
TGTGCCAGCAGTTTAGTAGGGGTGGACTATGGCTACACCTTC
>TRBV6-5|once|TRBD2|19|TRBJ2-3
CASSYSMIVAGGSTDTQYF
TGTGCCAGCAGTTACTCGATGATCGTAGCGGGAGGTAGCACAGATACGCAGTATTTT
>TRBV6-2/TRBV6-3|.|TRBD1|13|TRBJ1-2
CATQRGRGLGYTF
TGTGCCACCCAGCGAGGGAGGGGGCTTGGCTACACCTTC
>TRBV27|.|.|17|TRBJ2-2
CASRSDRNTWNTGELFF
TGTGCCAGCAGGTCGGACAGAAATACCTGGAACACCGGGGAGCTGTTTTTT
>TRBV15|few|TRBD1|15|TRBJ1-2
CATSRAQGGYYGYTF
TGTGCCACCAGCAGAGCCCAGGGGGGATACTATGGCTACACCTTC
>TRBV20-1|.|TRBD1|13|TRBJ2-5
CSAPGQAEKTQYF
TGCAGTGCTCCTGGACAGGCCGAGAAGACCCAGTACTTC